A selection of T cell receptor beta chains follows, all from one sample in a study of cytotoxic CD8 clonotypes in ibrutinib-treated CLL. Libraries were prepared by immunoSEQ multiplex PCR; TCRdb keeps only in-frame clonotypes and omits some of them. This sample has roughly 250,000 clones, with around three quarters found just once. The source was PBMCs, collected after 24 months of ibrutinib treatment. The receptors stem from a human donor with chronic lymphocytic leukemia. The CDR3 runs from the conserved cysteine through the conserved F or W. Fields, in order: D gene, J gene, V gene, clone size, CDR3 protein, CDR3 DNA. A D gene is named only where the DNA matches it firmly. Size values are once, few and many counts, or a class for expanded clones, and some rows have none.

>TRBD1|TRBJ2-7|TRBV7-2|once
CASTVDRGSYEQYF
TGTGCCAGCACCGTAGACAGGGGCTCCTACGAGCAGTACTTC
>.|TRBJ1-3|TRBV6-5|.
CASSYSGGSAGNTIYF
TGTGCCAGCAGTTACTCAGGGGGAAGTGCTGGAAACACCATATATTTT
>.|TRBJ2-3|TRBV7-2|.
CASSFREIDTQYF
TGTGCCAGCAGCTTCAGGGAAATAGATACGCAGTATTTT
>TRBD2|TRBJ2-5|TRBV6-5|.
CASRGTGGMETQYF
TGTGCCAGCCGTGGGACGGGGGGAATGGAGACCCAGTACTTC
>TRBD2|TRBJ2-1|TRBV4-2|.
CASSQGGSSYNEQFF
TGTGCCAGCAGCCAAGGCGGGAGCTCCTACAATGAGCAGTTCTTC
>.|TRBJ2-2|TRBV5-4|few
CASSLLGQLNTGELFF
TGTGCCAGCAGCTTGCTTGGACAGCTGAACACCGGGGAGCTGTTTTTT
>.|TRBJ2-7|TRBV28|.
CASSLSSAAPAYEQYF
TGTGCCAGCAGTTTATCCAGCGCTGCGCCTGCCTACGAGCAGTACTTC
>.|TRBJ1-5|TRBV6-5|few
CASSYGAPRGNQPQHF
TGTGCCAGCAGTTATGGGGCGCCCCGAGGCAATCAGCCCCAGCATTTT
>.|TRBJ1-1|TRBV5-1|.
CASSVRGGDTEAFF
TGCGCCAGCAGCGTCAGGGGTGGGGACACTGAAGCTTTCTTT
>.|TRBJ2-2|TRBV9|once
CASKKEAGSTGELFF
TGTGCCAGCAAGAAGGAAGCGGGCTCTACCGGGGAGCTGTTTTTT
>TRBD2|TRBJ2-2|TRBV2|.
CASSLTSGSPGELFF
TGTGCCAGCAGCCTGACTAGCGGGAGTCCCGGGGAGCTGTTTTTT
>.|TRBJ2-7|TRBV2|.
CASGLTARVYEQYF
TGTGCCAGCGGACTGACGGCAAGGGTATACGAGCAGTACTTC
>TRBD1|TRBJ1-2|TRBV2|.
CASSPGQGHGYTF
TGTGCCAGCAGCCCCGGACAGGGGCACGGCTACACCTTC
>.|TRBJ1-6|TRBV4-1|few
CASSQDPTADSPLHF
TGCGCCAGCAGCCAAGATCCCACAGCGGATTCACCCCTCCACTTT
>TRBD2|TRBJ2-1|TRBV9|many
CASSVDQREGRNEQFF
TGTGCCAGCAGCGTAGACCAGCGGGAGGGGCGCAATGAGCAGTTCTTC
>.|TRBJ2-1|TRBV7-8|.
CASSLRAMTIDNEQFF
TGTGCCAGCAGCTTACGGGCAATGACGATTGACAATGAGCAGTTCTTC
>.|TRBJ2-1|TRBV25-1|.
CASRRYEQFF
TGTGCCAGCAGGCGGTATGAGCAGTTCTTC
>.|TRBJ2-7|TRBV4-2|.
CASSQEASPEQYF
TGTGCCAGCAGCCAAGAGGCTAGCCCCGAGCAGTACTTC
>.|TRBJ2-7|TRBV10-2|.
CASSESVAGLSYEQYF
TGCGCCAGCAGTGAGTCGGTGGCAGGACTTTCGTACGAGCAGTACTTC
>.|TRBJ1-5|TRBV7-9|.
CASSLVGRTDSNQPQHF
TGTGCCAGCAGCTTAGTGGGGCGGACGGATAGCAATCAGCCCCAGCATTTT